This T cell receptor (beta chain) was obtained from a study of blood T cells in healthy people across ages. This clonotype was counted between two and nine times. The target antigen is unknown. Germline CDR1 is SEHNR and CDR2 is FQNEAQ (reference sequence). This CDR3 has 15 residues. V was pared by 5 bases and J by 2 bases, with 13 bases between. Combining a sample-barcoded 5' primer with a J-beta primer mix, a second PCR ran for about 6 to 12 cycles. TCRdb re-derived calls from the 5' RACE reads in MiXCR, one entry per CDR3 protein. The sample has about 800,000 distinct CDR3 sequences, 25% seen once. Study results and limitations: Unsorted PBMC material precluded a definitive naive versus antigen-experienced comparison.

This sample also appeared in a second study, on T cells of mothers and their children. As that study records: Each mother yielded more than 8 million TCR beta CDR3 reads. Each child yielded a few million reads. Unrelated mother-child pairs always had slightly, but never significantly, lower normalized overlap than related pairs. Persistent microchimeric T cell clones were not found at ~100 per million sensitivity.

The V and J genes are TRBV7-9 and TRBJ2-1; a possible D gene is TRBD1 (5 bases). The sequenced sample consisted of blood. The source of this sequence is a boy younger than 18 in good health. CDR3 DNA sequence: TGTGCCAGCAGCCCCAACAGGAAGACCTACAATGAGCAGTTCTTC. Translated, it gives CASSPNRKTYNEQFF.